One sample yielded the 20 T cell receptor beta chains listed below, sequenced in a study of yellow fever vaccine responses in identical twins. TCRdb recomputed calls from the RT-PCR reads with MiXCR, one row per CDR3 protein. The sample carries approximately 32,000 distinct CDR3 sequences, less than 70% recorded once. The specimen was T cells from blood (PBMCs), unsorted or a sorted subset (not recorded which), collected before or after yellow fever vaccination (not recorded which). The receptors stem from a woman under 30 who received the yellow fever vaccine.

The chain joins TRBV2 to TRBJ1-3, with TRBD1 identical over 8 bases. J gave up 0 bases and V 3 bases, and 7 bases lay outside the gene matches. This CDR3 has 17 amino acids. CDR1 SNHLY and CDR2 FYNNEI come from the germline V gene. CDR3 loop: CASSERAGGDSGNTIYF. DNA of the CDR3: TGTGCCAGCAGTGAGAGGGCAGGGGGCGACTCTGGAAACACCATATATTTT.

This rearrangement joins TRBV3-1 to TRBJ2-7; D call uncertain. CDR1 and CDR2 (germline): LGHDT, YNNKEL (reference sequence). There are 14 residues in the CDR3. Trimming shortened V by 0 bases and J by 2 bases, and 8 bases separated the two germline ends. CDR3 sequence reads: CASSQEILTYEQYF. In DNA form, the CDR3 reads TGTGCCAGCAGCCAAGAAATACTTACCTACGAGCAGTACTTC.

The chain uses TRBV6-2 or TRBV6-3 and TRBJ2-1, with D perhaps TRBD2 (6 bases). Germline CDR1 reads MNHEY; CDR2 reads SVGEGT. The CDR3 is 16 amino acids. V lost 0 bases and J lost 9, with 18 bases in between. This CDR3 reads CASSYSRDLRMGEQFF. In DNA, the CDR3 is TGTGCCAGCAGTTACTCGCGGGATCTAAGGATGGGTGAGCAGTTCTTC.

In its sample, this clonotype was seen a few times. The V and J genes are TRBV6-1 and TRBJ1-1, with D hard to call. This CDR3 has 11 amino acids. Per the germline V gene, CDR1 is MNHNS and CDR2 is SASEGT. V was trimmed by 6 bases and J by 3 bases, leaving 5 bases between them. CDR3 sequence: CASRRDTEAFF. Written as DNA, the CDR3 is TGTGCCAGCAGGAGGGACACTGAAGCTTTCTTT.

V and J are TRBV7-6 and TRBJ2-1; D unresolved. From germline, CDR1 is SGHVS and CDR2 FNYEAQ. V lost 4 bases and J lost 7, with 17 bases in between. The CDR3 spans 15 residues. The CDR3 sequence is CASSSPWLLPNEQFF. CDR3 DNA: TGTGCCAGCAGCTCCCCATGGCTCCTCCCAAATGAGCAGTTCTTC. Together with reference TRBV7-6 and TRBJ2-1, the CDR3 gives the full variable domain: GAGVSQSPRYKVTKRGQDVALRCDPISGHVSLYWYRQALGQGPEFLTYFNYEAQQDKSGLPNDRFSAERPEGSISTLTIQRTEQRDSAMYRCASSSPWLLPNEQFFGPGTRLTVL.

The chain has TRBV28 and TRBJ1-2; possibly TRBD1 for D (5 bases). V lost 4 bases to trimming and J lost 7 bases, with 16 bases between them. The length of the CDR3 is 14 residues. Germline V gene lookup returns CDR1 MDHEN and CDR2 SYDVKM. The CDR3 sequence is CASSSVHSRGGYTF. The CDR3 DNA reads TGTGCCAGCAGTTCGGTCCACTCAAGGGGTGGCTACACCTTC.

CDR3 DNA: TGTGCCAGCAGCCCTAGCGGGACCTACGAGCAGTACTTC. This encodes CASSPSGTYEQYF. The chain uses TRBV9 and TRBJ2-7, with 9 bases aligning to TRBD2. J was trimmed by 2 bases and V by 4 bases; bases with no gene match: 1. CDR3 length: 13 residues. Germline V gene lookup returns CDR1 SGDLS and CDR2 YYNGEE.

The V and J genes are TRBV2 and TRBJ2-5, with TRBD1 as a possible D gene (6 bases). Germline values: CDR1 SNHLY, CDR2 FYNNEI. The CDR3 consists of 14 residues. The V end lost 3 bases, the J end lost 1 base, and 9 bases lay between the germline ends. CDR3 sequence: CASSESRGQETQYF. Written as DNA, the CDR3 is TGTGCCAGCAGTGAGTCCAGGGGCCAAGAGACCCAGTACTTC. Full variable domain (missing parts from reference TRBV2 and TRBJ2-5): EPEVTQTPSHQVTQMGQEVILRCVPISNHLYFYWYRQILGQKVEFLVSFYNNEISEKSEIFDDQFSVERPDGSNFTLKIRSTKLEDSAMYFCASSESRGQETQYFGPGTRLLVL.

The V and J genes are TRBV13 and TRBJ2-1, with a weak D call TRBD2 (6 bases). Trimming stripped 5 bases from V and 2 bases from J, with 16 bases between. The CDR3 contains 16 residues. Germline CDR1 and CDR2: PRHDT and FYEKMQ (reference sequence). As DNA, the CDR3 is TGTGCCAGCAGCGAGGGCGGGATGGGGACCTACAATGAGCAGTTCTTC. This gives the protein CASSEGGMGTYNEQFF.

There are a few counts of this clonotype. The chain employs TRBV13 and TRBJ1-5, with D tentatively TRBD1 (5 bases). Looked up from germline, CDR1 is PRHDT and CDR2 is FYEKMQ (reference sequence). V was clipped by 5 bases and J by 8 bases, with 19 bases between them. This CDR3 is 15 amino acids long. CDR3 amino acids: CASSILGPPVEPQHF. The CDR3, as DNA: TGTGCCAGCAGCATTTTGGGACCTCCCGTAGAGCCCCAGCATTTT.

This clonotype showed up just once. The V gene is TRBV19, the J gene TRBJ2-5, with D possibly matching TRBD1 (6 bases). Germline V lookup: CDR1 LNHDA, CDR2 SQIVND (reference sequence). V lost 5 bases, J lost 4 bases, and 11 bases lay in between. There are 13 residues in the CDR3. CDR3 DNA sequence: TGTGCCAGTAGTGGGGGCATGGGAGAGACCCAGTACTTC. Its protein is CASSGGMGETQYF.

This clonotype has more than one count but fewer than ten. CDR3 bases: TGTGCCAGCACCTTTGGGGGGGTGAATAAAGCTTATGGCTACACCTTC. Translating gives CASTFGGVNKAYGYTF. The chain links TRBV7-2 to TRBJ1-2; tentatively, D is TRBD1 (5 bases). The CDR3 is 16 residues long. Deletions cut 7 bases from V and 5 bases from J, with 23 bases between. Germline V gene data show CDR1 as SGHTA and CDR2 as FQGNSA.

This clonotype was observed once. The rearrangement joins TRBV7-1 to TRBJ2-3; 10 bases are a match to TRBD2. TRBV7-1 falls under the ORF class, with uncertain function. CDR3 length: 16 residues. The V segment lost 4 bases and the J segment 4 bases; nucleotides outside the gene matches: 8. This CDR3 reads CASSFWTSGTPDTQYF. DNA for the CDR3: TGTGCCAGCAGCTTCTGGACTAGCGGCACTCCAGATACGCAGTATTTT.

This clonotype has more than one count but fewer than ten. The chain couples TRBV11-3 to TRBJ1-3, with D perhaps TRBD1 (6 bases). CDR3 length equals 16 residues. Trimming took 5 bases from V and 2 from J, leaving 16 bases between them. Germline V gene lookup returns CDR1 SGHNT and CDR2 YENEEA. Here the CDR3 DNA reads TGTGCCAGCAGCCCGAGGGGGGGCAGGACTGGAAACACCATATATTTT. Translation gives CASSPRGGRTGNTIYF.

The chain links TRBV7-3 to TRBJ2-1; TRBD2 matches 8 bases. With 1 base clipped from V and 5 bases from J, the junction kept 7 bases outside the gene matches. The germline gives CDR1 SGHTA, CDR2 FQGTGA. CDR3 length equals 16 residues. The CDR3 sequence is CASSLIEREIHNEQFF. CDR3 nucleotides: TGTGCCAGCAGCTTAATTGAGCGGGAGATACACAATGAGCAGTTCTTC. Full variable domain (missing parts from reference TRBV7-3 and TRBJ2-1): GAGVSQTPSNKVTEKGKYVELRCDPISGHTALYWYRQSLGQGPEFLIYFQGTGAADDSGLPNDRFFAVRPEGSVSTLKIQRTERGDSAVYLCASSLIEREIHNEQFFGPGTRLTVL.

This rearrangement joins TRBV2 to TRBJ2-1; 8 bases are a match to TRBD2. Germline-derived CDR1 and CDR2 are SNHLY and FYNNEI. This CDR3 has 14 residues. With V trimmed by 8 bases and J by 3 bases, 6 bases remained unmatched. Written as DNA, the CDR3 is TGTGCCAGCCCACTAGCGGAGGACTACAATGAGCAGTTCTTC. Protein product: CASPLAEDYNEQFF.

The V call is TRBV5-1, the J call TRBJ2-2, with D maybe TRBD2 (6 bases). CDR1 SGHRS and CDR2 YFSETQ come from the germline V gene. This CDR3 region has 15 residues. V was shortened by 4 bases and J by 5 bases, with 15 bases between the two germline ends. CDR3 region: CASSIGHAGTGELFF. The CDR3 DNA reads TGCGCCAGCAGCATTGGACACGCGGGAACCGGGGAGCTGTTTTTT.

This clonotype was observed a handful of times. The CDR3 DNA follows: TGTGCCAGCAGCTTGCGGACAGCGGGGGACAATGAGCAGTTCTTC. It encodes CASSLRTAGDNEQFF. J is TRBJ2-1 and V is TRBV5-4; 8 nucleotides match TRBD2. Trimming took 1 base from V and 5 from J; bases not matched to a gene: 5. CDR1 and CDR2 from the germline V gene are SGHNT and YYREEE (reference sequence). The length of the CDR3 is 15 residues.

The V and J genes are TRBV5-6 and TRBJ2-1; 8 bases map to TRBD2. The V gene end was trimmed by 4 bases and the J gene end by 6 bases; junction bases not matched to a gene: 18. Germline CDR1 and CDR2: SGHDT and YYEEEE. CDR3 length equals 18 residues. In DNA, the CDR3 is TGTGCCAGCAGCCCCGGGACTGGACTAGCCAGGACGGGCAATGAGCAGTTCTTC. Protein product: CASSPGTGLARTGNEQFF.

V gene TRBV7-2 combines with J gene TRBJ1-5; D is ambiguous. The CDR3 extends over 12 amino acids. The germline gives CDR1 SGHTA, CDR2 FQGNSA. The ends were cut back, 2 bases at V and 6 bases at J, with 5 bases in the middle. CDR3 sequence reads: CASSLFGQPQHF. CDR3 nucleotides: TGTGCCAGCAGCTTATTCGGTCAGCCCCAGCATTTT.